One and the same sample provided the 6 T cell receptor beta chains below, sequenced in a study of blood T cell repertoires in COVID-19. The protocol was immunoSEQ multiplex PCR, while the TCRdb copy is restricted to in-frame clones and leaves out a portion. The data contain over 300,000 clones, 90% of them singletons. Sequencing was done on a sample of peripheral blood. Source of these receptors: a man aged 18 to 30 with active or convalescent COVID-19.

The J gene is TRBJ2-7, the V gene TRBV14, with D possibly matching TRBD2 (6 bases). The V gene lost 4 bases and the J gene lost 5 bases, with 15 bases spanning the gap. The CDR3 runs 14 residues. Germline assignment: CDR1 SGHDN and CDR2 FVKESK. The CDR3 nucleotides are TGTGCCAGCAGCCTAGTCGGGGGATTCGACGAGCAGTACTTC. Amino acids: CASSLVGGFDEQYF.

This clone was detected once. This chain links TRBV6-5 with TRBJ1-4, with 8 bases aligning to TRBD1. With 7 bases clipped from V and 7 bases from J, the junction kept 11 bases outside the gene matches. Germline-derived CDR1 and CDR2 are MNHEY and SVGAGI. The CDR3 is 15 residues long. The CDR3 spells CASTPSGQGSEKLFF. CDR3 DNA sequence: TGTGCCAGCACCCCCTCCGGACAGGGATCTGAAAAACTGTTTTTT.

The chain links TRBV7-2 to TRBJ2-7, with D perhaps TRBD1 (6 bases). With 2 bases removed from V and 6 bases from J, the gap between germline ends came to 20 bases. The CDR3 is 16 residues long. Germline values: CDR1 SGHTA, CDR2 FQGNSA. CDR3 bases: TGTGCCAGCAGCTTAAGTGTTGGGACACCTACTAGCGAGCAGTACTTC. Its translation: CASSLSVGTPTSEQYF.

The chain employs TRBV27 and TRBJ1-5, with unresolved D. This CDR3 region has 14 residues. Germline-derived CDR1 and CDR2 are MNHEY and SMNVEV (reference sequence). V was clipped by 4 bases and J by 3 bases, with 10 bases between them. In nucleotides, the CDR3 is TGTGCCAGCAGTTATAGAGGGCCCAATCAGCCCCAGCATTTT. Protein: CASSYRGPNQPQHF.

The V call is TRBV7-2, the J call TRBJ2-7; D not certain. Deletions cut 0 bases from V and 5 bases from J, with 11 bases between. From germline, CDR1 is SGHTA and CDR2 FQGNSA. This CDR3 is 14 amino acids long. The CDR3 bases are TGTGCCAGCAGCTTAGCCTTACCTCAGGACGAGCAGTACTTC. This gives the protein CASSLALPQDEQYF. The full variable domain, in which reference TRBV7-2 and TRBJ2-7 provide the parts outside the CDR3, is GAGVSQSPSNKVTEKGKDVELRCDPISGHTALYWYRQSLGQGLEFLIYFQGNSAPDKSGLPSDRFSAERTGGSVSTLTIQRTQQEDSAVYLCASSLALPQDEQYFGPGTRLTVT.

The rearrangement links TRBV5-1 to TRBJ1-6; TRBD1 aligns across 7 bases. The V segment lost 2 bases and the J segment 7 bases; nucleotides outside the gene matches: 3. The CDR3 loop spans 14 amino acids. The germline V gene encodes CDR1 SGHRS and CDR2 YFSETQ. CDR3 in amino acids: CASSFGRGNSPLHF. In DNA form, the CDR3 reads TGCGCCAGCAGCTTCGGCAGGGGGAATTCACCCCTCCACTTT.